This T cell receptor (beta chain) is from a study of OX40 agonist ivuxolimab in advanced cancers. V lost 5 bases and J lost 15, with 14 bases in between. There are 11 residues in the CDR3. CDR1 SGHVS and CDR2 FNYEAQ come from the germline V gene. Repertoires were generated with immunoSEQ multiplex PCR, while TCRdb's copy carries only in-frame clones and drops some. The table records about 54,000 clones, roughly 91% of them present only once. The clonotype was recovered from an adult with an advanced solid tumor such as melanoma, head and neck, liver or kidney cancer. Sequences were derived from CD4+ or CD8+ T cells sorted from blood, sampled in a trial of the OX40 agonist ivuxolimab. The V call is TRBV7-6, the J call TRBJ2-1, with D uncertain. The CDR3, as DNA: TGTGCCAGCAGCATCGCAGAGACTTTGTTCTTC. As protein: CASSIAETLFF.